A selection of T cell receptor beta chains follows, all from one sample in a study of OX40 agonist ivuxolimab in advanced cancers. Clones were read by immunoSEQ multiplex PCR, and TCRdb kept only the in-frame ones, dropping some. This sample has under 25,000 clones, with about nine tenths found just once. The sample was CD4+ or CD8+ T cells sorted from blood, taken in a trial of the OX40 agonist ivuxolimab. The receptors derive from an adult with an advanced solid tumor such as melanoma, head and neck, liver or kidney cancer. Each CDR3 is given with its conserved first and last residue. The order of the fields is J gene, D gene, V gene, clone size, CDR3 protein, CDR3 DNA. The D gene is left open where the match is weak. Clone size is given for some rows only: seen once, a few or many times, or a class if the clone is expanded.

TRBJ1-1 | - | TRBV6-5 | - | CASSYSLNTEAFF | TGTGCCAGCAGTTACTCCCTGAACACTGAAGCTTTCTTT
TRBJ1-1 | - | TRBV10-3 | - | CAISDLPGRWDDAEAFF | TGTGCCATCAGTGACCTGCCAGGGAGATGGGATGACGCTGAAGCTTTCTTT
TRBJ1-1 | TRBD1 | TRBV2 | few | CASSVGGGHTEAFF | TGTGCCAGCAGTGTAGGAGGGGGCCACACTGAAGCTTTCTTT
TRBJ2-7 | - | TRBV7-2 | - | CASRLGYEQYF | TGTGCCAGCAGACTAGGCTACGAGCAGTACTTC
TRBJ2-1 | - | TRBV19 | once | CASSITNPYNEQFF | TGTGCCAGTAGTATAACCAACCCATATAATGAGCAGTTCTTC
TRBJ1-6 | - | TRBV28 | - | CAVRSSYNSPLHF | TGTGCCGTTCGAAGCTCCTATAATTCACCCCTCCACTTT
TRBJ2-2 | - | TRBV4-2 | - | CASSQESRGGTGELFF | TGTGCCAGCAGCCAAGAAAGCAGGGGAGGAACCGGGGAGCTGTTTTTT
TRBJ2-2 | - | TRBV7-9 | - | CASSFPSRGNTGELFF | TGTGCCAGCAGCTTCCCTTCTCGGGGGAACACCGGGGAGCTGTTTTTT
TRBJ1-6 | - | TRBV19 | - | CASPYFPPYNSPLHF | TGTGCCAGTCCATATTTTCCGCCTTATAATTCACCCCTCCACTTT
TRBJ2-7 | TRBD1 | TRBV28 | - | CVSANRDSAYEQYF | TGTGTCAGCGCAAACCGGGACAGTGCCTACGAGCAGTACTTC
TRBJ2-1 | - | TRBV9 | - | CASSQRVWNEQFF | TGTGCCAGCAGCCAACGGGTTTGGAATGAGCAGTTCTTC
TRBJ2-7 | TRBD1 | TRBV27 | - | CASSPLQGAVHEQYF | TGTGCCAGCAGTCCTCTACAGGGGGCGGTGCACGAGCAGTACTTC
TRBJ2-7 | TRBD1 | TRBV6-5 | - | CASSTGGDTYEQYF | TGTGCCAGCAGTACAGGGGGTGATACCTACGAGCAGTACTTC
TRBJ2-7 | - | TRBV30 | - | CAWTGGRGTHEQYF | TGTGCCTGGACTGGAGGCAGGGGAACGCACGAGCAGTACTTC
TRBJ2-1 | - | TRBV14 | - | CASNQYGGFRRDEQFF | TGTGCCAGCAACCAATATGGGGGGTTCCGACGCGATGAGCAGTTCTTC
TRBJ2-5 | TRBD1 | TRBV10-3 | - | CAIKETGVGVGTQYF | TGTGCCATCAAGGAGACAGGGGTTGGGGTGGGGACCCAGTACTTC
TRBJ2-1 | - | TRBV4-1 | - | CASSPRGEGNQQFF | TGCGCCAGCAGCCCCAGGGGAGAGGGAAATCAGCAGTTCTTC
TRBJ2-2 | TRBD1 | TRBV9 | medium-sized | CASSSRQGNTGELFF | TGTGCCAGCAGCTCTCGACAGGGCAACACCGGGGAGCTGTTTTTT
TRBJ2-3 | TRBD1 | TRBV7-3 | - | CASSSGQGWYF | TGTGCCAGCAGCTCGGGACAGGGGTGGTATTTT
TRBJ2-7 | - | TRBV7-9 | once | CASSLGSDEQYF | TGTGCCAGCAGCTTAGGGAGCGACGAGCAGTACTTC
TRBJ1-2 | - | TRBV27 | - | CASSPGQTYGYTF | TGTGCCAGCAGTCCTGGACAGACCTATGGCTACACCTTC
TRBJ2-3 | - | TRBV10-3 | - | CAISQKGTSTDTQYF | TGTGCCATCAGCCAAAAGGGAACTAGCACAGATACGCAGTATTTT
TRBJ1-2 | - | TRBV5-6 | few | CASSLESTARNYGYTF | TGTGCCAGCAGCTTGGAGTCCACAGCGAGAAACTATGGCTACACCTTC
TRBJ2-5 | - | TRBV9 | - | CASSVDTPQETQYF | TGTGCCAGCAGCGTAGACACACCACAAGAGACCCAGTACTTC
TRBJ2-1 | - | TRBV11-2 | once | CASSSGGTYNEQFF | TGTGCCAGCAGCTCCGGCGGGACCTACAATGAGCAGTTCTTC
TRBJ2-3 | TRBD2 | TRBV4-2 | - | CASSQVSSGDSTDTQYF | TGTGCCAGCAGCCAAGTATCTAGCGGGGATAGCACAGATACGCAGTATTTT
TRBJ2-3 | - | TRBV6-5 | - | CASRQALGFTDTQYF | TGTGCCAGCAGACAAGCGTTGGGTTTCACAGATACGCAGTATTTT
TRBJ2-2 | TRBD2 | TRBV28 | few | CASSYSGRDDTGELFF | TGTGCCAGCAGTTATAGCGGGAGGGATGACACCGGGGAGCTGTTTTTT
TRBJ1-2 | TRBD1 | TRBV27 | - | CASRYRGLGYGYTF | TGTGCCAGCAGATACAGGGGGCTAGGCTATGGCTACACCTTC
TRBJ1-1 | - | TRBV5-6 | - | CASSFWGYTEAFF | TGTGCCAGCAGCTTTTGGGGATACACTGAAGCTTTCTTT
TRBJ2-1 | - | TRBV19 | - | CATTDPQFSYNEQFF | TGTGCCACTACCGACCCCCAGTTCTCCTACAATGAGCAGTTCTTC
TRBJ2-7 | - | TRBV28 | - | CASSFHRGQGESNEQYF | TGTGCCAGCAGTTTTCACCGAGGGCAGGGAGAAAGCAACGAGCAGTACTTC
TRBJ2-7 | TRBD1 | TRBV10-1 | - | CASSEGGQGAYEQYF | TGCGCCAGCAGTGAAGGGGGACAGGGGGCCTACGAGCAGTACTTC
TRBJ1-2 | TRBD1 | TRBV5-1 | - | CASSLWGDSLTANYGYTF | TGCGCCAGCAGCTTGTGGGGGGACAGTTTAACAGCTAACTATGGCTACACCTTC
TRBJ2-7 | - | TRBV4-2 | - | CASSPAGGLSDEQYF | TGTGCCAGCAGCCCGGCTGGGGGATTGTCTGACGAGCAGTACTTC
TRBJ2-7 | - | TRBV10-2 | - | CASGSSYEQYF | TGCGCCAGCGGCAGCTCCTACGAGCAGTACTTC
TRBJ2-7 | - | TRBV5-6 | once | CASSFLQGYYEQYF | TGTGCCAGCAGCTTTTTACAGGGATACTACGAGCAGTACTTC
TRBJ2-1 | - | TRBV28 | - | CASSLFGNEQFF | TGTGCCAGCAGTTTATTTGGCAATGAGCAGTTCTTC